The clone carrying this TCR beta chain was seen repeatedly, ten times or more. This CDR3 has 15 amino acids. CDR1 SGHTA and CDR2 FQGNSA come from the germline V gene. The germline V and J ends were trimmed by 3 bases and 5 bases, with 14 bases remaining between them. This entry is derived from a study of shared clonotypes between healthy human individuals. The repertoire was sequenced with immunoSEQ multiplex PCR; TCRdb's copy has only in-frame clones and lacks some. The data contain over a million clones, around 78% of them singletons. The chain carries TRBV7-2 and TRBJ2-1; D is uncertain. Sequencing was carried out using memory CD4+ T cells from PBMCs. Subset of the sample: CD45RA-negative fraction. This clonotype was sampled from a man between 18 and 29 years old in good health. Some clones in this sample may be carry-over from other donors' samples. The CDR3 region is CASSLGQKPNNEQFF. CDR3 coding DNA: TGTGCCAGCAGCTTGGGTCAGAAACCAAACAATGAGCAGTTCTTC.